The clone carrying this TCR beta chain was detected once. This sample is drawn from a study of blood T cell repertoires in COVID-19. Original processing methods: Counts of nucleated cells, estimated from reference gene primer amplification, were obtained. Method: immunoSEQ multiplex PCR; TCRdb's copy keeps in-frame clones and lacks some. Clone size and V and J calls were adopted from that table, with D and trimming inferred from the DNA. The sample carries 250,000 to 300,000 clones, nearly 90% recorded once. The germline gives CDR1 LNHDA, CDR2 SQIVND (reference sequence). Trimming took 5 bases from V and 7 from J, leaving 14 bases between them. This CDR3 comprises 14 residues. The Seattle site enrolled patients during active infection and followed them longitudinally.

The genes are TRBV19 and TRBJ1-4; D is perhaps TRBD1 (6 bases). The clonotype comes from a woman between 55 and 75 years old with COVID-19, enrolled during active disease. The sequenced sample consisted of peripheral blood. CDR3 coding DNA: TGTGCCAGTAGTTACCTGGGGGCAGGTGAAAAACTGTTTTTT. The encoded protein is CASSYLGAGEKLFF.